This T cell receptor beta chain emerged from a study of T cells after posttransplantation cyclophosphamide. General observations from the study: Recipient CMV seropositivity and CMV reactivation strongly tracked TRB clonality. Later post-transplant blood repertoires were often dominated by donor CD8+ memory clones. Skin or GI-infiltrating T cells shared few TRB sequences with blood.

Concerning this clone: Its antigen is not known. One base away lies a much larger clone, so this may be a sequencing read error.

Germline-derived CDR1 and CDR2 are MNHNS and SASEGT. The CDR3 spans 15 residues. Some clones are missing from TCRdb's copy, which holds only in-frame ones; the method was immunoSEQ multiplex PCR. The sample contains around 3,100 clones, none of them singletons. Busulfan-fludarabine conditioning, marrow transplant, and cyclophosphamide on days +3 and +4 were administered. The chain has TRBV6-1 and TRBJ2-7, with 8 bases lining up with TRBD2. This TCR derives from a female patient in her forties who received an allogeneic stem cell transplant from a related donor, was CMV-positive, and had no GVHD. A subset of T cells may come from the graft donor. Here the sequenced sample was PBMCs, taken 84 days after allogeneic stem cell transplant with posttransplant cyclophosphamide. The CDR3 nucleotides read TGTGCCAGCAGGGAAGCGGGAGCAGGGATCGACGAGCAGTACTTC. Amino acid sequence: CASREAGAGIDEQYF.